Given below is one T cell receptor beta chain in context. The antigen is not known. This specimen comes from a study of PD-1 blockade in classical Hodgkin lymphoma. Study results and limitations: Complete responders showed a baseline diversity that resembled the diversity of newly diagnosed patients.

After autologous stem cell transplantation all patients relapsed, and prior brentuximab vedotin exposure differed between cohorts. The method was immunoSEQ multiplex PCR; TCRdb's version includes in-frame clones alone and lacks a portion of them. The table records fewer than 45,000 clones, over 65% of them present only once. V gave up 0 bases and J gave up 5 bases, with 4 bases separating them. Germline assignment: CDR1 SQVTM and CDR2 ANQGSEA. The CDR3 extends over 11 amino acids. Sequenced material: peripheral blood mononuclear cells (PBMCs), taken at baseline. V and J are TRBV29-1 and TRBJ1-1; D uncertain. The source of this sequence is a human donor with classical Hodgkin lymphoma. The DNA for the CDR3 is TGCAGCGTTGAAGAGGGAACTGAAGCTTTCTTT. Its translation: CSVEEGTEAFF.